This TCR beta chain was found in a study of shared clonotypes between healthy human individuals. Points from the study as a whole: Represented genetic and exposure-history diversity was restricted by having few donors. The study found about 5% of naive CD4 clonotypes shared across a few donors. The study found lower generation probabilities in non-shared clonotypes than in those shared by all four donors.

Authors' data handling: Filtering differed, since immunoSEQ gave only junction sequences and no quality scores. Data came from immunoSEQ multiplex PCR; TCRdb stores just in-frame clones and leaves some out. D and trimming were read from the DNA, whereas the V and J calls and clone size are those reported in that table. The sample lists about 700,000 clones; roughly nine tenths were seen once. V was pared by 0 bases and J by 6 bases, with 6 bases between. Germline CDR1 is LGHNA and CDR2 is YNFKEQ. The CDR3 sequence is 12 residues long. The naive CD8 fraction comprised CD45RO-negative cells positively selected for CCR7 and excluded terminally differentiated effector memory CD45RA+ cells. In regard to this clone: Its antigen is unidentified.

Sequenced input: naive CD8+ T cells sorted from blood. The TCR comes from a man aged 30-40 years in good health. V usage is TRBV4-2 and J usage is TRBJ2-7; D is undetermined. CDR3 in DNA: TGTGCCAGCAGCCAAGAAGGAACCGAGCAGTACTTC. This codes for CASSQEGTEQYF.